This record concerns one TCR beta chain sequence. The clone's antigen remains unknown. The read halts 3 residues ahead of the CDR3 end, with the missing end drawn from the germline J gene. The immunoSEQ assay was used for deep sequencing of the TCR beta chain. In the source study's methods: Only productive TCR beta rearrangements were used to compute clonotype frequencies. The immuneACCESS repertoire file appears here via TCRdb, limited to in-frame rearrangements. These files lack a portion of the clones; in checked studies, under half of the deficit traces to unresolved V genes, and the cause of the others is not known. V, J and clone size were drawn from that table, and D and trimming were deduced from the DNA. This sample's table carries about 30,000 clones. Together, the top ten hold about 2% of the sample. The treatment or condition label corresponds to: autologous CTL019 cells: CD19 CAR with 4-1BB and CD3 zeta domains. The CD19 CAR incorporated TCR zeta and 4-1BB costimulatory signaling domains. T cells for CTL019 manufacturing were collected from peripheral blood by means of leukapheresis. The DNeasy Blood and Tissue Kit was used to extract genomic DNA from pre-infusion T cells, peripheral blood, or sorted post-infusion T cells.

These data are taken from a study of TET2 disruption in CD19-targeted CAR T cells (dated by TCRdb to between 2017 and 2018). Some background on the complete study: The number of samples was determined by the original clinical trial design and by which samples were available, and no additional inclusion criteria were applied. Study-level results and caveats: Conclusions about the patient's CAR T cells rested on extensive analysis of a single subject.

The CDR3 starts with the cysteine, ends with the phenylalanine, and has 16 residues. Shown are 39 bases from within the CDR3, in frame from base 1. CDR1 and CDR2 are drawn from the germline V gene: KGHSH, LQKENI. The sequence derives from a man aged 70 or older with chronic lymphocytic leukemia. The chain is made from TRBV18 and TRBJ1-1, with TRBD1 matching 9 junction bases. Sequenced here: CD8- CAR+ T cells sorted from cultured blood T cells, sampled for CD19 CAR T cell therapy. The cell subset or site label corresponds to: CD8-negative CAR-positive T cells from the infusion product. The CDR3 region reads CASSPGQGKGTDTAFF. The DNA read from the CDR3 is TGTGCCAGCTCACCGGGACAGGGAAAAGGCACAGATACG. The full variable domain, completed from the reference TRBV18 and TRBJ1-1 proteins outside the CDR3, reads NAGVMQNPRHLVRRRGQEARLRCSPMKGHSHVYWYRQLPEEGLKFMVYLQKENIIDESGMPKERFSAEFPKEGPSILRIQQVVRGDSAAYFCASSPGQGKGTDTAFFGQGTRLTVV.